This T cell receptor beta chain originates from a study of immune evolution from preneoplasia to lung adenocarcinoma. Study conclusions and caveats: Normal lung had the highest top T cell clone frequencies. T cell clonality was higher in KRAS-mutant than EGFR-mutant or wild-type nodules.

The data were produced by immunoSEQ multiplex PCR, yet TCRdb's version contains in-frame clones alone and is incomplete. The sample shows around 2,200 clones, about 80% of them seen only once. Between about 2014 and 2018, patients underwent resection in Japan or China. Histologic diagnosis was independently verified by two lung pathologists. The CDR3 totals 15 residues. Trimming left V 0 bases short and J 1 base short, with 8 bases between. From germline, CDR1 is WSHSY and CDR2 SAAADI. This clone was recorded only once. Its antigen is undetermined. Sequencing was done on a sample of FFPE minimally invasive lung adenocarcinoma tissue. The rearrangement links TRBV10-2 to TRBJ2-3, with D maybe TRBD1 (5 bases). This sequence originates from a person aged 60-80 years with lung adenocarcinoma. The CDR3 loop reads CASSESAGRTDTQYF. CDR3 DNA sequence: TGCGCCAGCAGTGAGTCGGCAGGGCGCACAGATACGCAGTATTTT.